These T cell receptor beta chains were read from a single sample in a study of cytomegalovirus exposure and HLA in healthy donors. Libraries were prepared by immunoSEQ multiplex PCR; TCRdb keeps only in-frame clonotypes and omits some of them. This table has over 100,000 clones, about 64% appearing once. The sequencing sample was made of PBMCs. The receptor source for this set is a woman aged 40 to 55 in good health and CMV-seronegative. Both conserved end residues are part of each CDR3. D genes are given only for firm matches. Part of the rows lack a size; the others show once, few, many or a class for expanded clones.

d_gene: TRBD2
abundance: NA
v_gene: TRBV7-9
j_gene: TRBJ2-3
CDR3nt: TGTGCCAGCAGCCGAATTTCCTCTAGCGGGGGGTTTACAGATACGCAGTATTTT
CDR3aa: CASSRISSSGGFTDTQYF

d_gene: NA
abundance: NA
v_gene: TRBV7-2
j_gene: TRBJ2-7
CDR3nt: TGTGCCAGCAGCTTGGAACAGGGCGGCTACGAGCAGTACTTC
CDR3aa: CASSLEQGGYEQYF

d_gene: NA
abundance: NA
v_gene: TRBV11-2
j_gene: TRBJ1-5
CDR3nt: TGTGCCAGCAGCCCTCAGGAGCCCAGGGATCGGCCCCAGCATTTT
CDR3aa: CASSPQEPRDRPQHF

d_gene: NA
abundance: NA
v_gene: TRBV4-2
j_gene: TRBJ2-5
CDR3nt: TGTGCCAGCAGCCAAGATCGGGTGGGCCAAGAGACCCAGTACTTC
CDR3aa: CASSQDRVGQETQYF

d_gene: NA
abundance: NA
v_gene: TRBV25-1
j_gene: TRBJ2-2
CDR3nt: TGTGCCAGCAGTGAATTGGAGGCTCCGAACACCGGGGAGCTGTTTTTT
CDR3aa: CASSELEAPNTGELFF

d_gene: NA
abundance: NA
v_gene: TRBV27
j_gene: TRBJ2-1
CDR3nt: TGTGCCAGCAGTTCGGACCCAACTAGGTCCTACAATGAGCAGTTCTTC
CDR3aa: CASSSDPTRSYNEQFF

d_gene: NA
abundance: NA
v_gene: TRBV5-1
j_gene: TRBJ2-7
CDR3nt: TGCGCCAGCAGCTTAACCGGGGGCTACGAGCAGTACTTC
CDR3aa: CASSLTGGYEQYF

d_gene: NA
abundance: NA
v_gene: TRBV4-3
j_gene: TRBJ2-3
CDR3nt: TGCGCCAGCAGCCAAGATACCAGCGGCCGCACAGATACGCAGTATTTT
CDR3aa: CASSQDTSGRTDTQYF

d_gene: NA
abundance: NA
v_gene: TRBV4-1
j_gene: TRBJ1-1
CDR3nt: TGCGCCAGCAGCCTGGCGCCAGGCCCACCGAAATACGCCAGAAGCTCAAACGAAGCTTTCTTT
CDR3aa: CASSLAPGPPKYARSSNEAFF

d_gene: NA
abundance: once
v_gene: TRBV28
j_gene: TRBJ1-2
CDR3nt: TGTGCCAGCAGTTTACCCCTTACGGGTGGCTACACCTTC
CDR3aa: CASSLPLTGGYTF

d_gene: NA
abundance: NA
v_gene: TRBV11-2
j_gene: TRBJ1-1
CDR3nt: TGTGCCTCCTCACCCCCGACAGGGAACACTGAAGCTTTCTTT
CDR3aa: CASSPPTGNTEAFF

d_gene: TRBD1
abundance: NA
v_gene: TRBV7-3
j_gene: TRBJ1-1
CDR3nt: TGTGCCAGCAGCTGGACAGGGGCCGGGACTGAAGCTTTCTTT
CDR3aa: CASSWTGAGTEAFF

d_gene: NA
abundance: NA
v_gene: TRBV5-6
j_gene: TRBJ1-3
CDR3nt: TGTGCCAGCAGCTTGGCCACTATGGGGGCTTTCTCAGGAAACACCATATATTTT
CDR3aa: CASSLATMGAFSGNTIYF

d_gene: TRBD1
abundance: NA
v_gene: TRBV5-1
j_gene: TRBJ1-2
CDR3nt: TGCGCCAGCAGCACCGGGACAGACTATGGCTACACCTTC
CDR3aa: CASSTGTDYGYTF

d_gene: NA
abundance: few
v_gene: TRBV4-1
j_gene: TRBJ2-1
CDR3nt: TGCGCCAGCAGCCCCAGCGGAAATGAGCAGTTCTTC
CDR3aa: CASSPSGNEQFF

d_gene: TRBD2
abundance: NA
v_gene: TRBV10-2
j_gene: TRBJ2-1
CDR3nt: TGCGCCAGCAGTGAGAGGACTAGCGGGGGAAGGGAGCAGTTCTTC
CDR3aa: CASSERTSGGREQFF

d_gene: NA
abundance: NA
v_gene: TRBV7-9
j_gene: TRBJ2-3
CDR3nt: TGTGCCAGCAGCTTAGGTCCCATAGAGCGGGCTAGCACAGATACGCAGTATTTT
CDR3aa: CASSLGPIERASTDTQYF

d_gene: NA
abundance: NA
v_gene: TRBV28
j_gene: TRBJ1-6
CDR3nt: TGTGCCAGCAGTTTAGGGCAGGGTTTCTATAATTCACCCCTCCACTTT
CDR3aa: CASSLGQGFYNSPLHF

d_gene: NA
abundance: NA
v_gene: TRBV6-1
j_gene: TRBJ1-3
CDR3nt: TGTGCCAGCAGTCGGGGGAGTTCCGCTGGAAACACCATATATTTT
CDR3aa: CASSRGSSAGNTIYF

d_gene: NA
abundance: few
v_gene: TRBV5-1
j_gene: TRBJ1-4
CDR3nt: TGCGCCAGCAGCCGGGTCCCCGGGGGAGGCGAAAAACTGTTTTTT
CDR3aa: CASSRVPGGGEKLFF

d_gene: NA
abundance: NA
v_gene: TRBV6-4
j_gene: TRBJ2-1
CDR3nt: TGTGCCAGCAGTCCCGACCAGGCCTACAGCAATGAGCAGTTCTTC
CDR3aa: CASSPDQAYSNEQFF

d_gene: TRBD1
abundance: NA
v_gene: TRBV18
j_gene: TRBJ2-5
CDR3nt: TGTGCCAGCTCGCCGGGACAGGGAGGTGAGACCCAGTACTTC
CDR3aa: CASSPGQGGETQYF

d_gene: TRBD1
abundance: NA
v_gene: TRBV2
j_gene: TRBJ1-1
CDR3nt: TGTGCCAGCAGTGCAAGACAGGGGGCAGGGACTGAAGCTTTCTTT
CDR3aa: CASSARQGAGTEAFF

d_gene: TRBD1
abundance: NA
v_gene: TRBV5-8
j_gene: TRBJ2-5
CDR3nt: TGTGCCAGCAGCCTCGGACAGGGAAGGACCCAGTACTTC
CDR3aa: CASSLGQGRTQYF

d_gene: TRBD2
abundance: few
v_gene: TRBV27
j_gene: TRBJ2-3
CDR3nt: TGTGCCAGCAGTACCCTGGGGGGGAGAAGCACAGATACGCAGTATTTT
CDR3aa: CASSTLGGRSTDTQYF

d_gene: TRBD2
abundance: NA
v_gene: TRBV19
j_gene: TRBJ2-3
CDR3nt: TGTGCCAGTAGTCCGTTAGCGGGGTGGACAGATACGCAGTATTTT
CDR3aa: CASSPLAGWTDTQYF

d_gene: TRBD1
abundance: NA
v_gene: TRBV5-6
j_gene: TRBJ1-4
CDR3nt: TGTGCCAGCAGCTTGGCCGTCTCGACAGGGATTAATGAAAAACTGTTTTTT
CDR3aa: CASSLAVSTGINEKLFF

d_gene: NA
abundance: NA
v_gene: TRBV7-9
j_gene: TRBJ1-2
CDR3nt: TGTGCCAGCAGCTTAGCCCCCTCCTGGACAGCCGATTATGGCTACACCTTC
CDR3aa: CASSLAPSWTADYGYTF

d_gene: NA
abundance: once
v_gene: TRBV6-6
j_gene: TRBJ1-2
CDR3nt: TGTGCCAGCAGTTACTCGGCTCAGGGCGGCTACACCTTC
CDR3aa: CASSYSAQGGYTF

d_gene: TRBD1
abundance: NA
v_gene: TRBV6-5
j_gene: TRBJ1-6
CDR3nt: TGTGCCAGCAGCCGGGGACAGGGCACTAATTCACCCCTCCACTTT
CDR3aa: CASSRGQGTNSPLHF

d_gene: NA
abundance: NA
v_gene: TRBV7-2
j_gene: TRBJ2-5
CDR3nt: TGTGCCAGCAGCTTCGAGGGAGAGACCCAGTACTTC
CDR3aa: CASSFEGETQYF

d_gene: NA
abundance: NA
v_gene: TRBV5-4
j_gene: TRBJ1-1
CDR3nt: TGTGCCAGCAGCTTGGCTGGGGCAGCGAACACTGAAGCTTTCTTT
CDR3aa: CASSLAGAANTEAFF